The 7 T cell receptor beta chains given below trace back to one sample, sequenced in a study of T cells after yellow fever vaccination (dated by TCRdb to about 2019). What this sample's treatment or condition label stands for: live attenuated yellow fever vaccine strain. Libraries were built with 5' RACE. TCRdb records Illumina NovaSeq 6000 as the sequencer. TCRdb passed the public sequencing reads through fastp at Q25 and MiXCR, retaining productive beta sequences. Rows merge per CDR3 protein into single entries with the most common DNA and genes. Within this sample are a few hundred thousand distinct CDR3 sequences, with about 4% of them counted one time only. Jointly, the top ten make up 20% to 25% of the sample. The starting material was PBMCs, obtained 5 days after the yellow fever booster vaccination. The receptors were sampled from a man between 18 and 29 years old who received the YFV17D yellow fever vaccine.

There are many counts of this clonotype. The gene calls are TRBV7-9 and TRBJ2-4; no clear D. The germline V and J ends were trimmed by 1 base and 0 bases, with 19 bases remaining between them. This CDR3 comprises 19 residues. Per germline, CDR1 SEHNR and CDR2 FQNEAQ (reference sequence). Written as DNA, the CDR3 is TGTGCCAGCAGCTTAGGCTTCTTCGATCGAGTCCTAGCCAAAAACATTCAGTACTTC. Protein: CASSLGFFDRVLAKNIQYF.

The V gene is TRBV5-1, the J gene TRBJ2-1, with D possibly being TRBD2 (5 bases). Germline CDR1 SGHRS, CDR2 YFSETQ. V was shortened by 7 bases and J by 1 base, with 15 bases between the two germline ends. CDR3 length equals 15 residues. The CDR3 is CASSSRRGSYNEQFF. The CDR3 region has the DNA TGCGCCAGCTCATCTCGGAGAGGGTCCTACAATGAGCAGTTCTTC.

This clonotype has a handful of counts. This sequence joins TRBV7-9 and TRBJ1-1; a possible D gene is TRBD1 (6 bases). Between the trimmed V and J ends, which lost 10 bases and 4 bases, there was a span of 7 bases. This CDR3 spans 10 amino acids. Germline values: CDR1 SEHNR, CDR2 FQNEAQ (reference sequence). CDR3 residues: CATQGTEAFF. In DNA, the CDR3 is TGTGCCACACAGGGCACTGAAGCTTTCTTT.

This clonotype was seen at least ten times. V gene TRBV5-1 combines with J gene TRBJ2-7, with D perhaps given as TRBD1 or TRBD2 (5 bases each). Germline CDR1 is SGHRS and CDR2 is YFSETQ. This CDR3 is 13 amino acids long. The ends were cut back, 5 bases at V and 1 base at J, with 10 bases in the middle. For the CDR3, the DNA is TGCGCCAGCAGTTCGGGACGTTCCTACGAGCAGTACTTC. Translation gives CASSSGRSYEQYF.

The chain uses TRBV5-4 and TRBJ2-7, with D possibly matching TRBD2 (5 bases). Trimming removed 0 bases at V and 4 bases at J, with 8 bases between. CDR3 size: 13 residues. The germline gives CDR1 SGHNT, CDR2 YYREEE (reference sequence). DNA for the CDR3: TGTGCCAGCAGCTTGGACGGGAATTACGAGCAGTACTTC. It codes for CASSLDGNYEQYF. Supplemented by reference TRBV5-4 and TRBJ2-7, the full variable domain reads ETGVTQSPTHLIKTRGQQVTLRCSSQSGHNTVSWYQQALGQGPQFIFQYYREEENGRGNFPPRFSGLQFPNYSSELNVNALELDDSALYLCASSLDGNYEQYFGPGTRLTVT.

The CDR3 DNA sequence: TGTGCCAGCAGCTTACCTCCGGGTTTCGGCTATGGCTACACCTTC. It specifies CASSLPPGFGYGYTF. The J gene is TRBJ1-2, the V gene TRBV13; no clear D. The germline V gene encodes CDR1 PRHDT and CDR2 FYEKMQ (reference sequence). V lost 2 bases and J 4 bases, leaving 14 bases between the germline ends. The CDR3 is 15 amino acids. The whole variable domain, filled in from reference TRBV13 and TRBJ1-2, reads AAGVIQSPRHLIKEKRETATLKCYPIPRHDTVYWYQQGPGQDPQFLISFYEKMQSDKGSIPDRFSAQQFSDYHSELNMSSLELGDSALYFCASSLPPGFGYGYTFGSGTRLTVV.

This clonotype occurred a few times. The chain couples TRBV9 to TRBJ1-2, with a weak D call TRBD1 (6 bases). V was pared by 3 bases and J by 4 bases, with 13 bases between. The germline V gene encodes CDR1 SGDLS and CDR2 YYNGEE. The CDR3 has 14 amino acids. The CDR3 region is CASSGHTGSYGYTF. CDR3 nucleotide sequence: TGTGCCAGCAGCGGACACACAGGGAGCTATGGCTACACCTTC.